This TCR beta chain was captured by sequencing in a study of shared clonotypes between healthy human individuals. Across the whole study: Donors, aged 18 to 49, were two women and three men. Three plates each covered CD4 naive and memory; CD8 naive two, CD8 memory one. Points from the study as a whole: Estimated richness values were generally larger in naive subsets than in memory subsets.

Per sorted-subset replicate PCR, input was around 200 ng DNA, representing tens of thousands of T cell genomes. Repertoires were generated with immunoSEQ multiplex PCR, while TCRdb's copy carries only in-frame clones and drops some. The sample lists 1.6 million or so clones; roughly 96% were seen once. The table lists this clone with a few counts. Its antigen remains unidentified. Trimming pared 9 bases from V and 4 bases from J, leaving 12 bases between. The CDR3 has 12 residues. Germline-derived CDR1 and CDR2 are MDHEN and SYDVKM. The sequencing input was naive CD4+ T cells sorted from blood. The subset is: CD45RA+ positively selected. The receptor comes from a young man in good health. V and J are TRBV28 and TRBJ1-2; possibly TRBD1 for D (5 bases). CDR3 nucleotide sequence: TGTGCCAGTTCAGGGTTGGGCTATGGCTACACCTTC. Translation: CASSGLGYGYTF.